This is a list of T cell receptor beta chains from one sample in a study of OX40 agonist ivuxolimab in advanced cancers. The protocol was immunoSEQ multiplex PCR, while the TCRdb copy is restricted to in-frame clones and leaves out a portion. The table includes 22,000 or so clones, approximately 80% detected once. Here the sequenced sample was CD4+ or CD8+ T cells sorted from blood, taken in a trial of the OX40 agonist ivuxolimab. Receptors were obtained from an adult with an advanced solid tumor such as melanoma, head and neck, liver or kidney cancer. Each CDR3 is given with its conserved first and last residue. The order of the fields is V gene, J gene, clone size, D gene, CDR3 DNA, CDR3 protein. D genes are given only for firm matches. Only part of the rows carry a size: once, few, many, or a class if the clone is expanded.

V gene: TRBV7-2
J gene: TRBJ1-1
clone size: NA
D gene: TRBD1
CDR3 DNA: TGTGCCAGCAGATCTACAGGGGGATACGATGAAGCTTTCTTT
CDR3 protein: CASRSTGGYDEAFF

V gene: TRBV2
J gene: TRBJ2-3
clone size: NA
D gene: TRBD2
CDR3 DNA: TGTGCCAGCAGTGAGTCGGGGGGAGGTAGAACAGATACGCAGTATTTT
CDR3 protein: CASSESGGGRTDTQYF

V gene: TRBV28
J gene: TRBJ2-7
clone size: NA
D gene: TRBD1
CDR3 DNA: TGTGCCAGCAGTTCCCCTTTGGGACAGGGTAACGGCGAGCAGTACTTC
CDR3 protein: CASSSPLGQGNGEQYF

V gene: TRBV5-1
J gene: TRBJ2-7
clone size: NA
D gene: NA
CDR3 DNA: TGCGCCAGCAGCTTGACAGGGCGGGAGCAGTACTTC
CDR3 protein: CASSLTGREQYF

V gene: TRBV11-3
J gene: TRBJ2-3
clone size: NA
D gene: NA
CDR3 DNA: TGTGCCAGCAGCTTAACAATCTCACCCACAGATACGCAGTATTTT
CDR3 protein: CASSLTISPTDTQYF

V gene: TRBV18
J gene: TRBJ2-5
clone size: NA
D gene: TRBD1
CDR3 DNA: TGTGCCAGCTCACCAATGGGACAGTTGGAGACCCAGTACTTC
CDR3 protein: CASSPMGQLETQYF

V gene: TRBV5-4
J gene: TRBJ2-7
clone size: NA
D gene: TRBD1
CDR3 DNA: TGTGCCAGCAGCTTGGCACCTCCCGGGACAGCTAGACGGTACGAGCAGTACTTC
CDR3 protein: CASSLAPPGTARRYEQYF

V gene: TRBV6-5
J gene: TRBJ2-5
clone size: NA
D gene: NA
CDR3 DNA: TGTGCCAGCAGTTACGGGTGGGGGTTAGGAGAGACCCAGTACTTC
CDR3 protein: CASSYGWGLGETQYF

V gene: TRBV5-4
J gene: TRBJ2-3
clone size: once
D gene: TRBD2
CDR3 DNA: TGTGCCAGCGGGCGTATAGCGGGGGGCCGCACAGATACGCAGTATTTT
CDR3 protein: CASGRIAGGRTDTQYF

V gene: TRBV5-4
J gene: TRBJ1-3
clone size: NA
D gene: TRBD1
CDR3 DNA: TGTGCCAGCAGCTCCGGGACAGCCTCTGGAAACACCATATATTTT
CDR3 protein: CASSSGTASGNTIYF

V gene: TRBV6-5
J gene: TRBJ2-5
clone size: NA
D gene: NA
CDR3 DNA: TGTGCCAGCAGTTACTTGGAGACCCAGTACTTC
CDR3 protein: CASSYLETQYF

V gene: TRBV7-3
J gene: TRBJ2-1
clone size: NA
D gene: TRBD2
CDR3 DNA: TGTGCCAGCAGCCAGACTAGCGGGAGTAGTGAGCAGTTCTTC
CDR3 protein: CASSQTSGSSEQFF

V gene: TRBV5-5
J gene: TRBJ1-2
clone size: NA
D gene: NA
CDR3 DNA: TGTGCCAGCAGCCCCCTCCCGGAGAGGGGCGGCTACACCTTC
CDR3 protein: CASSPLPERGGYTF

V gene: TRBV2
J gene: TRBJ2-1
clone size: NA
D gene: TRBD2
CDR3 DNA: TGTGCCAGCAGGGAGCGGGAGGGGATGTGGAATGAGCAGTTCTTC
CDR3 protein: CASREREGMWNEQFF

V gene: TRBV5-6
J gene: TRBJ2-2
clone size: NA
D gene: NA
CDR3 DNA: TGTGCCAGCAGCTTGGTGACAGGTTCGGGCACCGGGGAGCTGTTTTTT
CDR3 protein: CASSLVTGSGTGELFF

V gene: TRBV30
J gene: TRBJ2-1
clone size: NA
D gene: TRBD2
CDR3 DNA: TGTGCCTGGGGGGGAGCGGGAGTGGGTGAGCAGTTCTTC
CDR3 protein: CAWGGAGVGEQFF

V gene: TRBV5-1
J gene: TRBJ2-7
clone size: NA
D gene: TRBD2
CDR3 DNA: TGCGCCAGCAGTCCGACTAGCGGGAGAGATTCCTCCTACGAGCAGTACTTC
CDR3 protein: CASSPTSGRDSSYEQYF

V gene: TRBV7-3
J gene: TRBJ2-7
clone size: NA
D gene: NA
CDR3 DNA: TGTGCCAGCAGTATGTTCACAACAGGACCAACGAAGGGCGAGCAGTACTTC
CDR3 protein: CASSMFTTGPTKGEQYF

V gene: TRBV5-1
J gene: TRBJ2-1
clone size: NA
D gene: TRBD2
CDR3 DNA: TGCGCCAGCAGCGCAGCTAGCGGATTTTACAATGAGCAGTTCTTC
CDR3 protein: CASSAASGFYNEQFF

V gene: TRBV7-9
J gene: TRBJ2-2
clone size: NA
D gene: NA
CDR3 DNA: TGTGCCAGCAGCGAGCCGGGGAACGGGGAGCTGTTTTTT
CDR3 protein: CASSEPGNGELFF

V gene: TRBV11-3
J gene: TRBJ2-3
clone size: few
D gene: NA
CDR3 DNA: TGTGCCAGCAGCCAAACCACGGATACGCAGTATTTT
CDR3 protein: CASSQTTDTQYF

V gene: TRBV27
J gene: TRBJ2-7
clone size: NA
D gene: TRBD1
CDR3 DNA: TGTGCCAGCAGTACTCGAGACAGGGGGCGTTCCTACGAGCAGTACTTC
CDR3 protein: CASSTRDRGRSYEQYF

V gene: TRBV4-1
J gene: TRBJ2-5
clone size: NA
D gene: TRBD1
CDR3 DNA: TGCGCCAGCAGCCAAGAACAAAGAGGGGGCGGGCAAGAGACCCAGTACTTC
CDR3 protein: CASSQEQRGGGQETQYF

V gene: TRBV5-1
J gene: TRBJ2-7
clone size: NA
D gene: NA
CDR3 DNA: TGCGCCAGCAGCTTGGATCCGGGAGTGGGGTACGAGCAGTACTTC
CDR3 protein: CASSLDPGVGYEQYF

V gene: TRBV28
J gene: TRBJ2-3
clone size: NA
D gene: TRBD2
CDR3 DNA: TGTGCCAGCAGTTCCTCGGGACTAGCGGGAACCAGCACAGATACGCAGTATTTT
CDR3 protein: CASSSSGLAGTSTDTQYF

V gene: TRBV7-9
J gene: TRBJ1-5
clone size: NA
D gene: NA
CDR3 DNA: TGTGCCAGCAGCTTGAGCAGGAACAATCAGCCCCAGCATTTT
CDR3 protein: CASSLSRNNQPQHF

V gene: TRBV21-1
J gene: TRBJ1-1
clone size: NA
D gene: NA
CDR3 DNA: TGTGCCAGCATGGAACAGGGGACAAACACTGAAGCTTTCTTT
CDR3 protein: CASMEQGTNTEAFF

V gene: TRBV6-5
J gene: TRBJ1-2
clone size: NA
D gene: NA
CDR3 DNA: TGTGCCAGCAGTTACGGGGAGGGACTCCTGGAGTACACCTTC
CDR3 protein: CASSYGEGLLEYTF

V gene: TRBV5-1
J gene: TRBJ2-1
clone size: NA
D gene: TRBD2
CDR3 DNA: TGCGCCAGCAGCTTGGCCGGGGGGAGCGGGTGGGATGAGCAGTTCTTC
CDR3 protein: CASSLAGGSGWDEQFF

V gene: TRBV2
J gene: TRBJ1-5
clone size: NA
D gene: TRBD1
CDR3 DNA: TGTGCCAGCAGTCCCCGGACAGGGGCAGCGGCGCCCCAGCATTTT
CDR3 protein: CASSPRTGAAAPQHF

V gene: TRBV28
J gene: TRBJ1-3
clone size: few
D gene: NA
CDR3 DNA: TGTGCCACCACCGGGGGTGTCGGAAACACCATATATTTT
CDR3 protein: CATTGGVGNTIYF

V gene: TRBV7-2
J gene: TRBJ1-4
clone size: NA
D gene: NA
CDR3 DNA: TGTGCCAGCAGTCTTCAGGGGATTTTAACTAATGAAAAACTGTTTTTT
CDR3 protein: CASSLQGILTNEKLFF

V gene: TRBV2
J gene: TRBJ2-3
clone size: NA
D gene: NA
CDR3 DNA: TGTGCCAGCACCGCAGGGAGGGGGCCAGATACGCAGTATTTT
CDR3 protein: CASTAGRGPDTQYF

V gene: TRBV11-2
J gene: TRBJ1-4
clone size: once
D gene: TRBD1
CDR3 DNA: TGTGCCAGCAGCTCGGACAGGAATGAAAAACTGTTTTTT
CDR3 protein: CASSSDRNEKLFF

V gene: TRBV2
J gene: TRBJ2-1
clone size: NA
D gene: NA
CDR3 DNA: TGTGCCAGCAGCCCAGGGGCCACGTACAATGAGCAGTTCTTC
CDR3 protein: CASSPGATYNEQFF

V gene: TRBV28
J gene: TRBJ2-5
clone size: NA
D gene: NA
CDR3 DNA: TGTGCCAGCATGGCGGGACACCTGTACCAAGAGACCCAGTACTTC
CDR3 protein: CASMAGHLYQETQYF